Following are 17 T cell receptor beta chains from one sample sequenced in a study of identical twins. TCRdb re-analysed the 5' RACE reads in MiXCR, keeping a single row per CDR3 protein. The table includes 650,000 to 750,000 distinct CDR3 sequences, approximately 22% detected once. The same sample was also used in a study of T cells expressing NK-cell markers.

Sample: PBMCs. These receptors were obtained from a woman younger than 35 in good health.

This clonotype was counted many times. The chain uses TRBV20-1 and TRBJ2-1, with a tentative D call TRBD2 (5 bases). Trimming removed 6 bases from V and 6 bases from J, with 12 bases in between. Germline-derived CDR1 and CDR2 are DFQATT and SNEGSKA (reference sequence). The CDR3 extends over 12 amino acids. This CDR3 reads CSASREFNEQFF. As DNA, the CDR3 is TGCAGTGCCAGCCGGGAATTCAATGAGCAGTTCTTC.

The chain couples TRBV20-1 to TRBJ2-5; D perhaps matches TRBD1 (5 bases). The CDR3 covers 14 residues. V dropped 0 bases and J dropped 5 bases, with 13 bases sitting between them. Per the germline V gene, CDR1 is DFQATT and CDR2 is SNEGSKA (reference sequence). The CDR3 protein is CSARDRSRVETQYF. CDR3 coding DNA: TGCAGTGCTAGAGATCGGAGCAGGGTGGAGACCCAGTACTTC.

The rearrangement joins TRBV20-1 to TRBJ2-1; D possibly corresponds to TRBD1 (6 bases). The CDR3 has 12 residues. V was pared by 2 bases and J by 9 bases, with 11 bases between. Germline CDR1 and CDR2: DFQATT and SNEGSKA (reference sequence). The CDR3 sequence is CSARRGDTEQFF. The CDR3 DNA follows: TGCAGTGCTAGACGTGGGGACACTGAGCAGTTCTTC.

This clonotype came up a few times. The chain recombines TRBV4-3 with TRBJ2-1, with TRBD2 matching 11 bases. The V gene's germline CDR1 is LGHNA and CDR2 YSLEER. J gave up 2 bases and V 2 bases, and 2 bases lay outside the gene matches. This CDR3 has 16 amino acids. This CDR3 reads CASSQSLAGAYNEQFF. The CDR3 DNA reads TGCGCCAGCAGCCAATCACTAGCGGGAGCCTACAATGAGCAGTTCTTC.

The rearrangement uses TRBV10-2 and TRBJ2-1, with 11 bases aligning to TRBD2. The CDR3 has 16 residues. Losses at the gene ends were 3 bases for V and 8 bases for J; bases not matched to a gene: 9. Looked up from germline, CDR1 is WSHSY and CDR2 is SAAADI. This CDR3 reads CASSDGTSGGWDEQFF. For the CDR3, the DNA is TGCGCCAGCAGTGACGGTACTAGCGGGGGCTGGGATGAGCAGTTCTTC.

This clonotype was observed at least ten times. This chain joins TRBV24-1 and TRBJ1-5; D call uncertain. CDR3 length: 14 residues. Trimming took 3 bases from V and 3 from J, leaving 8 bases between them. The germline V gene encodes CDR1 KGHDR and CDR2 SFDVKD. CDR3 loop: CATSDRGYNQPQHF. CDR3 bases: TGTGCCACCAGTGATCGGGGTTACAATCAGCCCCAGCATTTT.

The sample holds many counts of this clonotype. V and J are TRBV12-3 or TRBV12-4 and TRBJ2-3, with 9 bases aligning to TRBD2. V gave up 3 bases and J gave up 3 bases; unmatched junction bases: 4. The CDR3 spans 15 residues. CDR3 region: CASSLGREGTDTQYF. CDR3 DNA: TGTGCCAGCAGTTTGGGGCGGGAGGGTACAGATACGCAGTATTTT.

The chain uses TRBV6-6 and TRBJ1-5; D uncertain. The CDR3 spans 12 residues. The V and J ends lost 3 bases and 9 bases respectively, with 9 bases between them. Germline-derived CDR1 and CDR2 are MNHNY and SVGAGI (reference sequence). In DNA, the CDR3 is TGTGCCAGCAGTTATCCCGTAATGCCCCAGCATTTT. As protein: CASSYPVMPQHF.

V and J are TRBV20-1 and TRBJ1-4; tentative D call: TRBD1 (6 bases). V lost 2 bases to trimming and J lost 3 bases, with 10 bases between them. The CDR3 totals 14 residues. The germline CDR1 and CDR2 sequences are DFQATT and SNEGSKA (reference sequence). Written as DNA, the CDR3 is TGCAGTGCTAGAATGGGGGCTGCTAATGAAAAACTGTTTTTT. Amino acid sequence: CSARMGAANEKLFF.

This chain joins TRBV20-1 and TRBJ2-7, with D unclear. The germline gives CDR1 DFQATT, CDR2 SNEGSKA (reference sequence). CDR3 length: 13 residues. V was cut by 3 bases and J by 5 bases, with 14 bases left in between. The CDR3 loop reads CSASSGHLDEQYF. The CDR3 DNA reads as TGCAGTGCTAGCTCGGGCCATCTCGACGAGCAGTACTTC.

The J gene is TRBJ1-4, the V gene TRBV5-1; no clear D. V was shortened by 2 bases and J by 0 bases, with 8 bases between the two germline ends. This CDR3 spans 15 amino acids. Germline-derived CDR1 and CDR2 are SGHRS and YFSETQ. CDR3 loop: CASSFSGSTNEKLFF. The CDR3 DNA reads as TGCGCCAGCAGCTTCTCGGGGTCAACTAATGAAAAACTGTTTTTT.

The chain joins TRBV4-3 to TRBJ2-2, with D tentatively TRBD2 (7 bases). Trimming removed 0 bases at V and 1 base at J, with 15 bases between. Germline loops: CDR1 LGHNA, CDR2 YSLEER. This CDR3 comprises 18 residues. CDR3 nucleotide sequence: TGCGCCAGCAGCCAAGAAGAAGGGGGGGAGCTGAACACCGGGGAGCTGTTTTTT. It encodes CASSQEEGGELNTGELFF.

The chain combines TRBV2 with TRBJ2-1; D remains unclear. V was clipped by 8 bases and J by 3 bases, with 14 bases between them. From germline, CDR1 is SNHLY and CDR2 FYNNEI. There are 14 residues in the CDR3. The CDR3 reads CASGVEQSYNEQFF. The CDR3 nucleotides are TGTGCCAGCGGCGTAGAACAGAGCTACAATGAGCAGTTCTTC.

This chain connects TRBV20-1 to TRBJ2-7, with D hard to call. V was clipped by 5 bases and J by 0 bases, with 11 bases between them. The CDR3 covers 13 residues. Germline assignment: CDR1 DFQATT and CDR2 SNEGSKA (reference sequence). The CDR3 sequence is CSAESISSYEQYF. The CDR3 coding sequence is TGCAGTGCTGAAAGTATAAGCTCCTACGAGCAGTACTTC.

V is TRBV10-3 and J is TRBJ2-7; 7 positions match TRBD2. Germline CDR1 reads ENHRY; CDR2 reads SYGVKD. There are 14 residues in the CDR3. The trim removed 7 bases at V and 2 bases at J, leaving 8 bases unmatched. The CDR3 reads CAIIAGLGTYEQYF. The CDR3, as DNA: TGTGCCATCATCGCAGGACTAGGGACCTACGAGCAGTACTTC.

In its sample, this clonotype was seen a few times. V and J are TRBV7-8 and TRBJ2-1; TRBD2 matches at 11 bases. Trimming at V came to 6 bases and at J to 8 bases, leaving 6 bases not matched to a gene. This CDR3 spans 14 amino acids. CDR1 is SGHVS, CDR2 FQNEAQ, per germline. CDR3 DNA sequence: TGTGCCAGCAGAAGACTAGCGGGACTCGATGAGCAGTTCTTC. Translating gives CASRRLAGLDEQFF.

The genes are TRBV5-1 and TRBJ2-1; D may correspond to TRBD1 or TRBD2 (5 bases each). The CDR3 has 13 amino acids. Germline lookup yields CDR1 SGHRS and CDR2 YFSETQ. Between the trimmed V and J ends, which lost 4 bases and 6 bases, there was a span of 11 bases. The CDR3 bases are TGCGCCAGCAGCGTGGGACCTGGCAATGAGCAGTTCTTC. Residues: CASSVGPGNEQFF.